This passage covers 20 T cell receptor beta chains from one sample sequenced in a study of shared T cell receptors in the human thymus. The protocol was immunoSEQ multiplex PCR, while the TCRdb copy is restricted to in-frame clones and leaves out a portion. This sample has about 710,000 clones, with around 87% found just once. The sample was also reused in another study, on human thymus T cells.

Sequenced material: thymocytes. Every receptor here comes from a boy under two years old with a congenital heart defect.

The chain combines TRBV11-2 with TRBJ2-7; possibly TRBD2 for D (6 bases). V gave up 0 bases and J gave up 1 base, with 13 bases separating them. The CDR3 spans 16 residues. Germline V CDR1 and CDR2: SGHAT, FQNNGV. The CDR3 DNA reads TGTGCCAGCAGCTTAGATCGTGACGGGAGATCCTACGAGCAGTACTTC. It yields the protein CASSLDRDGRSYEQYF.

CDR3 bases: TGCGCCAGCAGCCAAGATGGCGGGAGGCCCTCCTACGAGCAGTACTTC. Protein product: CASSQDGGRPSYEQYF. The chain recombines TRBV4-3 with TRBJ2-7; 8 positions agree with TRBD2. V dropped 0 bases and J dropped 0; count of bases not matched to a gene: 4. The CDR3 has 16 residues. CDR1 LGHNA and CDR2 YSLEER come from the germline V gene.

Concerning this clone: This sample also contains other DNA sequences that code for the same CDR3. In DNA, the CDR3 is TGTGCCAGCAGTTTTGGGCAGGGCAATCAGCCCCAGCATTTT. Protein product: CASSFGQGNQPQHF. The rearrangement links TRBV28 to TRBJ1-5; D call uncertain. Germline CDR1 is MDHEN and CDR2 is SYDVKM. V shed 3 bases and J shed 2 bases, with 8 bases lying between them. This CDR3 has 14 amino acids. The variable domain in full, with the rest retrieved from reference TRBV28 and TRBJ1-5, is DVKVTQSSRYLVKRTGEKVFLECVQDMDHENMFWYRQDPGLGLRLIYFSYDVKMKEKGDIPEGYSVSREKKERFSLILESASTNQTSMYLCASSFGQGNQPQHFGDGTRLSIL.

The V and J genes are TRBV28 and TRBJ2-7, with D perhaps matching TRBD2 (6 bases). Trimming cost V 5 bases and J 3 bases, with 11 bases left between them. The CDR3 is 13 residues long. Germline assignment: CDR1 MDHEN and CDR2 SYDVKM. The CDR3 loop reads CASSPRLGYEQYF. CDR3 bases: TGTGCCAGCAGTCCGAGACTAGGCTACGAGCAGTACTTC.

This chain uses TRBV12-5 with TRBJ1-5; 9 bases are shared with TRBD1. J lost 3 bases, V lost 5 bases, and 11 bases had no gene match. Germline V gives CDR1 LGHNT, CDR2 FRNRAP. This CDR3 comprises 17 residues. CDR3 in amino acids: CASGDALGQGFNQPQHF. DNA of the CDR3: TGTGCTAGTGGTGACGCGCTGGGACAGGGTTTCAATCAGCCCCAGCATTTT.

The chain carries TRBV5-4 and TRBJ1-1; 10 positions agree with TRBD1. CDR3 length: 17 amino acids. Germline CDR1 is SGHNT and CDR2 is YYREEE (reference sequence). V lost 6 bases and J lost 3; bases outside the gene matches: 14. The CDR3 region is CASNSPGQGMEDTEAFF. The CDR3 nucleotides are TGTGCCAGCAATTCACCGGGACAGGGGATGGAGGACACTGAAGCTTTCTTT.

The rearrangement links TRBV5-4 to TRBJ1-1, with 9 nucleotides matching TRBD1. This CDR3 is built from 18 residues. Germline CDR1 is SGHNT and CDR2 is YYREEE (reference sequence). Trimming at V came to 1 base and at J to 1 base, leaving 11 bases not matched to a gene. CDR3 nucleotides: TGTGCCAGCAGCTTGAGGGAGGGGGACAGGGTTGGGAACACTGAAGCTTTCTTT. Its translation: CASSLREGDRVGNTEAFF.

The CDR3, as DNA: TGTGCCAGCAGCTTAGAGAGGGACTTGAACTCCTACGAGCAGTACTTC. Translated: CASSLERDLNSYEQYF. The genes are TRBV13 and TRBJ2-7, with D possibly TRBD2 on 6 matching bases. This CDR3 spans 16 amino acids. Trimming stripped 1 base from V and 0 bases from J, with 13 bases between. Germline V lookup: CDR1 PRHDT, CDR2 FYEKMQ (reference sequence).

The rearrangement uses TRBV27 and TRBJ1-6; D gene ambiguous. The CDR3 is made up of 17 amino acids. Germline CDR1 and CDR2: MNHEY and SMNVEV (reference sequence). V was pared by 7 bases and J by 0 bases, with 16 bases between. CDR3 bases: TGTGCCAGCAAAGAAGCCAGGCCAAGCTCCTATAATTCACCCCTCCACTTT. It encodes CASKEARPSSYNSPLHF.

This chain uses TRBV7-8 with TRBJ1-2; 7 nucleotides agree with TRBD1. In germline, CDR1 is SGHVS, CDR2 FQNEAQ. This CDR3 contains 15 residues. The trim removed 5 bases at V and 5 bases at J, leaving 11 bases unmatched. CDR3 in DNA: TGTGCCAGCAGCCCTCACCGGACAGGAAGTTATGGCTACACCTTC. Translating gives CASSPHRTGSYGYTF.

V usage is TRBV7-9 and J usage is TRBJ2-7, with 8 bases matching TRBD1. J was trimmed by 3 bases and V by 5 bases; bases with no gene match: 15. There are 17 residues in the CDR3. Germline V gives CDR1 SEHNR, CDR2 FQNEAQ (reference sequence). CDR3 sequence reads: CASSARTGNDRVYEQYF. CDR3 nucleotides: TGTGCCAGCAGCGCTAGGACAGGGAACGATCGAGTCTACGAGCAGTACTTC.

The gene calls are TRBV28 and TRBJ2-5; 8 nucleotides align to TRBD2. The CDR3 totals 14 residues. V was pared by 9 bases and J by 5 bases, with 11 bases of the junction left unmatched. CDR1 MDHEN and CDR2 SYDVKM come from the germline V gene. The CDR3 region has the DNA TGTGCCAGTGAGCGGGGGTCTAAGGAGGAGACCCAGTACTTC. Translated, it gives CASERGSKEETQYF.

The chain has TRBV4-1 and TRBJ1-2; D might be TRBD1 (5 bases). This CDR3 region has 14 residues. CDR1 is MGHRA, CDR2 YSYEKL, per germline. V lost 4 bases and J 7 bases, leaving 16 bases between the germline ends. Here the CDR3 DNA reads TGCGCCAGCAGCCGCCGGGGCGGGGAGGGTGGCTACACCTTC. Amino acids: CASSRRGGEGGYTF.

The CDR3, as DNA: TGCGCCAGCAGCCAAGAAAGGCGGCTAGCGGGACAAGAGACCCAGTACTTC. Protein sequence: CASSQERRLAGQETQYF. The chain has TRBV4-3 and TRBJ2-5; 9 bases line up with TRBD2. The germline V gene has CDR1 LGHNA and CDR2 YSLEER. Trimming at V came to 0 bases and at J to 2 bases, leaving 7 bases not matched to a gene. There are 17 residues in the CDR3.

The rearrangement uses TRBV5-4 and TRBJ2-3; D perhaps matches TRBD1 (6 bases). Germline V CDR1 and CDR2: SGHNT, YYREEE (reference sequence). V lost 3 bases, J lost 6 bases, and 11 bases lay in between. The CDR3 has 13 amino acids. The CDR3 is CASSSKDSDTQYF. The CDR3, as DNA: TGTGCCAGCAGCTCAAAGGACAGTGATACGCAGTATTTT.

V usage is TRBV6-5 and J usage is TRBJ1-4; perhaps TRBD1 as D (5 bases). This CDR3 has 14 amino acids. The V end lost 6 bases, the J end lost 5 bases, and 13 bases lay between the germline ends. From germline, CDR1 is MNHEY and CDR2 SVGAGI. CDR3 in amino acids: CASSHDRINEKLFF. The DNA for the CDR3 is TGTGCCAGCAGCCACGACAGAATCAATGAAAAACTGTTTTTT.

The chain has TRBV6-1 and TRBJ2-7, with TRBD1 identical over 8 bases. Per germline, CDR1 MNHNS and CDR2 SASEGT. The length of the CDR3 is 14 residues. V shed 1 base, J shed 5 bases, and the junction held 4 bases outside the gene matches. The chain's CDR3 is CASSEGQGSNEQYF. The CDR3 DNA is TGTGCCAGCAGTGAAGGACAGGGGAGTAACGAGCAGTACTTC.

The chain couples TRBV4-3 to TRBJ1-1, with 8 bases fitting TRBD1. The CDR3 length is 12 residues. V shed 4 bases, J shed 8 bases, and the junction held 3 bases outside the gene matches. CDR1 is LGHNA, CDR2 YSLEER, per germline. The CDR3 reads CASSPRTGEAFF. CDR3 DNA sequence: TGCGCCAGCAGCCCACGGACAGGGGAAGCTTTCTTT.

The chain joins TRBV7-2 to TRBJ2-3; 15 positions match TRBD2. Germline trimming cut 7 bases from V and 4 bases from J; bases unmatched to any gene: 12. The CDR3 has 18 amino acids. Germline CDR1 is SGHTA and CDR2 is FQGNSA. The CDR3 DNA follows: TGTGCCAGCACCCCCGGGACTAGCGGGGGGAAAAGCCCAGATACGCAGTATTTT. Amino acids: CASTPGTSGGKSPDTQYF.

CDR3 DNA sequence: TGTGCCAGCAGCGGTCTAGCGGCCGTCTCTGACCTTTCCTACAATGAGCAGTTCTTC. Encoded protein: CASSGLAAVSDLSYNEQFF. The chain couples TRBV28 to TRBJ2-1; 7 bases align to TRBD2. Germline CDR1 is MDHEN and CDR2 is SYDVKM. V lost 6 bases, J lost 1 base, and 18 bases stayed unmatched. The CDR3 consists of 19 residues.